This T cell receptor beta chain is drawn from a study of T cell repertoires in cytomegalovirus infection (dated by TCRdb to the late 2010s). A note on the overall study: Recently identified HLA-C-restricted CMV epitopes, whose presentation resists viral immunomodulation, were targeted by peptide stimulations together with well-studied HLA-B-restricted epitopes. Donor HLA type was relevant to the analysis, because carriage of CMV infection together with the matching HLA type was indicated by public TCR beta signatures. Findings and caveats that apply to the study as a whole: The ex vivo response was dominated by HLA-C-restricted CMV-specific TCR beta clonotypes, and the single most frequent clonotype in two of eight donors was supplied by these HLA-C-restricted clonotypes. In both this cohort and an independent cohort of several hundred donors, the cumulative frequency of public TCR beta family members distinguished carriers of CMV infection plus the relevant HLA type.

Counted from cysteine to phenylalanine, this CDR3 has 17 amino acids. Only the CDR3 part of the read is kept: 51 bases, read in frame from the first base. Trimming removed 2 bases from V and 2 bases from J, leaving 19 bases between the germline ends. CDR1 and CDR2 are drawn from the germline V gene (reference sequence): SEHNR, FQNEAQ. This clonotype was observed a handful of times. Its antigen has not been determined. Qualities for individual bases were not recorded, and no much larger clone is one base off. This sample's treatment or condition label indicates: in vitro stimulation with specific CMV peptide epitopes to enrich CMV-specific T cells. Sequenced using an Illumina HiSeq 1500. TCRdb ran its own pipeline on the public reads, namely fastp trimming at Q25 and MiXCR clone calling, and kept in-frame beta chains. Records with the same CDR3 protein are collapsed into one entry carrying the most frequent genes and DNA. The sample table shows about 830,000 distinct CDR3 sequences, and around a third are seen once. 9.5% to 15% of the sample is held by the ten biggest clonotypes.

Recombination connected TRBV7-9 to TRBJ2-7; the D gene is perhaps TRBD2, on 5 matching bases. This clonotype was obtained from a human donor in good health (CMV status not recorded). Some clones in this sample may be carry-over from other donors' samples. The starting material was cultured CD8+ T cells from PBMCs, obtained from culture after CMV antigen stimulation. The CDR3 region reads CASSLRRRKDSTYEQYF. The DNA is TGTGCCAGCAGCTTAAGAAGGAGGAAGGATTCGACCTACGAGCAGTACTTC.